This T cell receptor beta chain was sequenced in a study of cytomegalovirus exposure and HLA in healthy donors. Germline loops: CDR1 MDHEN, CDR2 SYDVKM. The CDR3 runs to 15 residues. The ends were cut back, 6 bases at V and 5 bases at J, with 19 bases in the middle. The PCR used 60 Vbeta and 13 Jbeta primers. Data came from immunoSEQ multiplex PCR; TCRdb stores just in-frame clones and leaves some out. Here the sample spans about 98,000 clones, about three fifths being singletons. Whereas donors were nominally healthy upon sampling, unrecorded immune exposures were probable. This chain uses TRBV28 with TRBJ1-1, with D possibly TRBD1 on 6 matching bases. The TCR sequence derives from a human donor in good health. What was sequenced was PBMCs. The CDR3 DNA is TGTGCCAGCAGCTCCCCCGGGACACCGGGTACTGAAGCTTTCTTT. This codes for CASSSPGTPGTEAFF.